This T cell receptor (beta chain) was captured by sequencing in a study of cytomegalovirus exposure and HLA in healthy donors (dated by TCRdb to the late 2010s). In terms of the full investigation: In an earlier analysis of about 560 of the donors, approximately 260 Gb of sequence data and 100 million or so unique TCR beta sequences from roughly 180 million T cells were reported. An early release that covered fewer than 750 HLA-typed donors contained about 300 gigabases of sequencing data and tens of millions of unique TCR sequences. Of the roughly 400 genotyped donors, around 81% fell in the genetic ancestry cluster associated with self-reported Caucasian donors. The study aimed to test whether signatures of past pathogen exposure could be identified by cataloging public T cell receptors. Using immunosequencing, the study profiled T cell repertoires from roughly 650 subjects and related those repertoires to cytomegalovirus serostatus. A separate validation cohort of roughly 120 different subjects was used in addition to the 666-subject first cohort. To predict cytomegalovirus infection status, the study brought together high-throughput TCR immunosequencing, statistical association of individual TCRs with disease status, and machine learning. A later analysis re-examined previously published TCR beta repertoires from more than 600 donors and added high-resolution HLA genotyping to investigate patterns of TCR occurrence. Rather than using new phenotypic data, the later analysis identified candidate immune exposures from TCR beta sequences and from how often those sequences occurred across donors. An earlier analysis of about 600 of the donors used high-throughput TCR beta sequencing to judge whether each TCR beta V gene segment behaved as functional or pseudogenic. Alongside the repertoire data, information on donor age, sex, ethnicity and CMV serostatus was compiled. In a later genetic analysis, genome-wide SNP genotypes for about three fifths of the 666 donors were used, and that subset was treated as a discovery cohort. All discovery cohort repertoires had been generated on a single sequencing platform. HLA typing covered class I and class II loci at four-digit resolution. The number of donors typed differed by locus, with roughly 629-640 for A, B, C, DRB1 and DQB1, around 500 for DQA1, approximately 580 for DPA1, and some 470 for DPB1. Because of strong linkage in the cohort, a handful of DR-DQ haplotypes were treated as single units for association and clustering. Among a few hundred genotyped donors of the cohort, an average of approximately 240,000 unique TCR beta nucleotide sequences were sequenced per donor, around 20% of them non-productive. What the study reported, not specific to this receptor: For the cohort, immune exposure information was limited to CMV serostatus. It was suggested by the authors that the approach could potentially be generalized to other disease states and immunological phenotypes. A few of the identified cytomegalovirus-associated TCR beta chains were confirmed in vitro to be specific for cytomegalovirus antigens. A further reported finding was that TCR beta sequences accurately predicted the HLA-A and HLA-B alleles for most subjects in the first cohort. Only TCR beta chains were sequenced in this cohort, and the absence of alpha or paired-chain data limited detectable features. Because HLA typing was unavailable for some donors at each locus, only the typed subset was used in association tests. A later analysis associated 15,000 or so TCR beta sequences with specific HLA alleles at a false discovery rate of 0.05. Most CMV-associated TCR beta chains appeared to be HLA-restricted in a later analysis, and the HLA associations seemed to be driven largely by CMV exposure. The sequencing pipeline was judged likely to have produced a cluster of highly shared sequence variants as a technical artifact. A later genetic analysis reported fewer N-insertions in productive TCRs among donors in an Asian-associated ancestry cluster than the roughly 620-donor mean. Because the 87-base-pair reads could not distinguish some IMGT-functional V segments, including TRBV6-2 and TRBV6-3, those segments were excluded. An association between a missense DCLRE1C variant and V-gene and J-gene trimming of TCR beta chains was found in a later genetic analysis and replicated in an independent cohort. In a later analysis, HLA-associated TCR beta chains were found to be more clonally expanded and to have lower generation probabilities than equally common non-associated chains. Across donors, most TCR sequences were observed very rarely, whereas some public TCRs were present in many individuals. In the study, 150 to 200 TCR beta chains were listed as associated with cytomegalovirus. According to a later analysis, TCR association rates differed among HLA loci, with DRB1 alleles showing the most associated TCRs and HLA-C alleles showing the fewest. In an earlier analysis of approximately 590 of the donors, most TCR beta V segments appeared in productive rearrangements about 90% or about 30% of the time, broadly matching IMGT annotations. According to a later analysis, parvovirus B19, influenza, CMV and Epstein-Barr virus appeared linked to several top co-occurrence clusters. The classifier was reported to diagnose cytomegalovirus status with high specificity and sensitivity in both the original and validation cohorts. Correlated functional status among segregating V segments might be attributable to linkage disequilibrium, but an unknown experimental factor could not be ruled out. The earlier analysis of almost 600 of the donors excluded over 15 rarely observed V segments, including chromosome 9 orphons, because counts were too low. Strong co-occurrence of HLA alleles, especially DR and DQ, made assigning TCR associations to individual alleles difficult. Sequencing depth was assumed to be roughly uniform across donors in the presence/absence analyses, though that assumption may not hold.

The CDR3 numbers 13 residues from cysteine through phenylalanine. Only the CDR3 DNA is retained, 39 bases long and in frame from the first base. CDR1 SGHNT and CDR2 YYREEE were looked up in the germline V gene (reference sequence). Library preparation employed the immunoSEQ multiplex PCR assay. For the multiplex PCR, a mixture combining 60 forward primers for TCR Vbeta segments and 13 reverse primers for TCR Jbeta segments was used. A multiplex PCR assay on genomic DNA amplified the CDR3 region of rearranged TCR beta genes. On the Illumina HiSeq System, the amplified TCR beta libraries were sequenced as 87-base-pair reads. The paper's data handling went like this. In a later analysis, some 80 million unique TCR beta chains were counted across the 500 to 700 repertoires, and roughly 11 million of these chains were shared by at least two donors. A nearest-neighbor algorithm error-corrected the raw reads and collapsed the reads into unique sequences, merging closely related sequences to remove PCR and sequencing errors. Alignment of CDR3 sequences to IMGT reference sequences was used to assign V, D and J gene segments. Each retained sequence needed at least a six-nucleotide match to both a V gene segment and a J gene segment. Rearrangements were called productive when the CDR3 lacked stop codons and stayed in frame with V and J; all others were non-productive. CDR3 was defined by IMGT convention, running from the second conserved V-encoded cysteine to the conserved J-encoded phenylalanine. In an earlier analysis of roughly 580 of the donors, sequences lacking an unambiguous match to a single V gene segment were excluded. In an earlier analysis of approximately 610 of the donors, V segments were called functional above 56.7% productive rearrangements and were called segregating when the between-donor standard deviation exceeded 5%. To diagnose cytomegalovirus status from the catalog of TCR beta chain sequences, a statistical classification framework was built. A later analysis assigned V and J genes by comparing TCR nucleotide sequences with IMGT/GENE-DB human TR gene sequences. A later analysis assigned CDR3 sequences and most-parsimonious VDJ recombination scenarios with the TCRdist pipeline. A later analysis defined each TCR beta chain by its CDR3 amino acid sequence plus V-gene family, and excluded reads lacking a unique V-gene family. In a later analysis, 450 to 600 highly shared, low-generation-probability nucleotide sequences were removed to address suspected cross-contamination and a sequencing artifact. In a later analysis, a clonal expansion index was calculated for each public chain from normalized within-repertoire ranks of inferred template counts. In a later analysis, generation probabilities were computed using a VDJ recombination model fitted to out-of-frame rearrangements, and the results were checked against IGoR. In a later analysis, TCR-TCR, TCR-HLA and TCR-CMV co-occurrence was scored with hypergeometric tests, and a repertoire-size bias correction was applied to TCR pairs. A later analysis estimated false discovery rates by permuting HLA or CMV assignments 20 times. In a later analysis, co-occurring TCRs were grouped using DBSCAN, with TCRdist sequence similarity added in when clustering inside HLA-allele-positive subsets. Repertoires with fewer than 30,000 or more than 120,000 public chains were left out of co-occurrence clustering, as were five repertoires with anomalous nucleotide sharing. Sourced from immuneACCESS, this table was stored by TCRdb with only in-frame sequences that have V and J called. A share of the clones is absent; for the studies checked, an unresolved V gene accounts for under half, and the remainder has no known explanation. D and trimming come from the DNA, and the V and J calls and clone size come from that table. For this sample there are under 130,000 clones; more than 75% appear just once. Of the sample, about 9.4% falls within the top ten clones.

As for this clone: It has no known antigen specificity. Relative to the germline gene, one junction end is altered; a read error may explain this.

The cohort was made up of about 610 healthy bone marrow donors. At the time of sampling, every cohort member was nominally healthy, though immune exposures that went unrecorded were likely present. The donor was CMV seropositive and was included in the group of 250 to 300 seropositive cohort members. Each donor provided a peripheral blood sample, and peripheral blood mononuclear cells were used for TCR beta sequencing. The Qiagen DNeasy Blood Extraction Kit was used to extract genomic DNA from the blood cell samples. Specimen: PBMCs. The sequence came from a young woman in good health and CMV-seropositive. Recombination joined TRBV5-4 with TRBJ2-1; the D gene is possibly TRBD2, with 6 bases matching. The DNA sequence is TGTGCCAGCGGCTTGGTGGGGGGCAATGAGCAGTTCTTC. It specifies CASGLVGGNEQFF.